The text below deals with one T cell receptor beta chain. These data originate in a study of technical replicates of blood from several donors. Trimming pared 2 bases from V and 3 bases from J, leaving 8 bases between. The CDR3 is made up of 13 amino acids. CDR1 and CDR2 (germline): SGHTA, FQGTGA. Repertoires were generated with immunoSEQ multiplex PCR, while TCRdb's copy carries only in-frame clones and drops some. The sample lists roughly 71,000 clones; roughly 89% were seen once. V and J are TRBV7-3 and TRBJ2-7; the D is unclear. Material: T cells isolated from PBMCs. This TCR was sampled from a human donor in good health. CDR3 amino acids: CASSLPGSYEQYF. The CDR3, as DNA: TGTGCCAGCAGCTTACCAGGCAGCTACGAGCAGTACTTC.